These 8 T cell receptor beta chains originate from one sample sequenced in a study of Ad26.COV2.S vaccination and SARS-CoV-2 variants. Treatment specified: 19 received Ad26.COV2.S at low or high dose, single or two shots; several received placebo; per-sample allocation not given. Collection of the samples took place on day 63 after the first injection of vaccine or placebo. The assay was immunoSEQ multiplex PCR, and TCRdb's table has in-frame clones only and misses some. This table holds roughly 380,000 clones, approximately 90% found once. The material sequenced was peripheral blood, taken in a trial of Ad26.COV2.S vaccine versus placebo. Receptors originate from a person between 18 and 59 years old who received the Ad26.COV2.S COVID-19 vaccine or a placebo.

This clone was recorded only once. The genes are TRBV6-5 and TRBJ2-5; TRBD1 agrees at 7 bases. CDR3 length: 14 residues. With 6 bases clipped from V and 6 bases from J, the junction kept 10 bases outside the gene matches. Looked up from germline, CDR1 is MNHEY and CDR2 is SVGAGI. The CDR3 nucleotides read TGTGCCAGCAGAGGTGACAGGGTGAGGCAGACCCAGTACTTC. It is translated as CASRGDRVRQTQYF.

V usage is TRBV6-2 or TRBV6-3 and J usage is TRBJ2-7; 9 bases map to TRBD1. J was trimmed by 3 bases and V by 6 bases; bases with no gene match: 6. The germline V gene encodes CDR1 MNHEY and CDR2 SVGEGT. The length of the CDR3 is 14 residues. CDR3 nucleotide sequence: TGTGCCAGCAGCACCGGGACAGGGTTCTACGAGCAGTACTTC. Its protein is CASSTGTGFYEQYF.

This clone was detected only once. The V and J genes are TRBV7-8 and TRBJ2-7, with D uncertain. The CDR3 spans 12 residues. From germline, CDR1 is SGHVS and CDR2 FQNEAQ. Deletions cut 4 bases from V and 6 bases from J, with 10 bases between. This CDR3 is CASSSAPFEQYF. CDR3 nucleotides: TGTGCCAGCAGCTCCGCCCCGTTCGAGCAGTACTTC.

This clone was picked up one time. CDR3 bases: TGTGCCAGCAGTTCACCGGTAATGGGGAACACTGAAGCTTTCTTT. Amino acid sequence: CASSSPVMGNTEAFF. The chain recombines TRBV28 with TRBJ1-1; no definite D call. CDR1 is MDHEN, CDR2 SYDVKM, per germline. This CDR3 contains 15 residues. V was pared by 4 bases and J by 1 base, with 13 bases between.

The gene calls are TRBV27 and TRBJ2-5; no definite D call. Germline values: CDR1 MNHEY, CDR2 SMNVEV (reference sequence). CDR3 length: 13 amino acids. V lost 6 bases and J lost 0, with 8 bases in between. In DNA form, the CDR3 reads TGTGCCAGCAGGATCCGGGACCAAGAGACCCAGTACTTC. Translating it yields CASRIRDQETQYF.

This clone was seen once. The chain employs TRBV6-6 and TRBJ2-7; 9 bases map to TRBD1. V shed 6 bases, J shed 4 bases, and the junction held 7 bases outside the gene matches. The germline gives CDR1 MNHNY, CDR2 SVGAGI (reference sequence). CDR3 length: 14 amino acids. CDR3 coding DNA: TGTGCCAGCAGCCAGACAGGGGGATCTTACGAGCAGTACTTC. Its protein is CASSQTGGSYEQYF.

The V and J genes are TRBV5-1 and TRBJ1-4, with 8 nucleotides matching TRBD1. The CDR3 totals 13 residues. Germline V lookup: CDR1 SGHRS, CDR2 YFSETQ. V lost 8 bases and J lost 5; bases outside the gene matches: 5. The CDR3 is CASGQGDNEKLFF. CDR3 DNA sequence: TGCGCCAGTGGACAGGGCGACAATGAAAAACTGTTTTTT. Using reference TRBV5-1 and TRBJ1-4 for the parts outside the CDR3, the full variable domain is KAGVTQTPRYLIKTRGQQVTLSCSPISGHRSVSWYQQTPGQGLQFLFEYFSETQRNKGNFPGRFSGRQFSNSRSEMNVSTLELGDSALYLCASGQGDNEKLFFGSGTQLSVL.

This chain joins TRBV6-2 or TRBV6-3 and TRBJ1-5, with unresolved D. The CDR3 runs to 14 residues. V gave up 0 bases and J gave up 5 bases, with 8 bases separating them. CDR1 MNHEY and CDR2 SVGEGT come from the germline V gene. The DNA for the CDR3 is TGTGCCAGCAGTTACTCGAATGTGGATCAGCCCCAGCATTTT. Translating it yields CASSYSNVDQPQHF.